This T cell receptor (beta chain) is drawn from a study of graft-versus-host responses after intestinal transplantation (dated by TCRdb to about 2021). As for the study more broadly: Recipients received multivisceral, liver-intestinal, or isolated intestinal transplants. Anti-thymocyte globulin induction was given to all recipients, followed by maintenance tacrolimus and steroids for 3 to 4 years. Bulk TCR-beta CDR3 sequencing was used to track graft-versus-host and host-versus-graft alloreactive T cell clones in the graft, circulation and bone marrow after intestinal transplantation. To identify alloreactive clones, pre-transplant mixed lymphocyte reaction products were sequenced and compared with unstimulated pre-transplant donor and recipient T cells. A cohort of 24 intestinal transplant recipients, including one retransplant, was enrolled, and a few patients lacking pretransplant specimens were excluded. A peak of at least 4% donor T cells among recipient peripheral blood mononuclear cells was the definition used for donor T cell macrochimerism. Rather than being sequenced by the commercial service, samples from a few later patients were sequenced in-house on an Illumina MiSeq and processed with MiXCR. Broad study findings and their caveats: Peak levels of circulating GvH clones were associated with declines in HvG clones early after transplant. Patients with donor T cell macrochimerism had high GvH to HvG T cell clonal ratios in their allografts. GvH clones were detected in recipient bone marrow, and some appeared earlier in ileal mucosa or blood, consistent with an intestinal mucosal origin. Conclusions were limited by the relatively low number and heterogeneity of intestinal transplant patients.

The intended sense of this specimen's time point label: cells obtained before transplantation from donor or recipient. In the mixed lymphocyte reactions, around 200,000 CFSE-labeled pre-transplant responders were plated with around 200,000 irradiated violet-dye-labeled stimulators and cultured for 5 to 7 days. Proliferating CD3+CD4+CFSE-low and CD3+CD8+CFSE-low responder cells were FACS-sorted on a BD Influx sorter after the mixed lymphocyte reaction. This clone has just a few counts. Base qualities are missing; no much larger clone stands one base away. Libraries came from the immunoSEQ multiplex PCR assay. In most patients, genomic DNA was isolated using the Qiagen DNeasy Blood and Tissue Kit and sent frozen to Adaptive Biotechnologies for TCR sequencing. Adaptive Biotechnologies carried out high-throughput TCR-beta CDR3 sequencing of genomic DNA for most patients. The original methods were these. Adaptive's ImmunoSEQ software supplied the TCR sequencing data for more than 15 patients, while MiXCR and VDJtools were used to process a few other patients. To correct CD4 versus CD8 sorting errors, sequences present in both subsets at a frequency ratio below 5:1 were removed. CDR3 nucleotide sequences shared between donor and recipient were removed because the origin of such sequences could not be assigned. Alloreactive clones required at least 2-fold expansion over unstimulated cells and minimum CFSE-low frequency of 0.002% (template counts) or 0.001% (read counts). Mappable clones were those detected in sequenced pre-transplant spleen, lymph node, or MLR CFSE-low populations of the donor or recipient. The cumulative frequency of alloreactive clones was calculated as a percentage of all sequences, weighted by copy number. TCRdb re-hosts the immuneACCESS table, in-frame sequences only. Its copies lack some clones; in the studies checked, an unresolved V gene accounts for under half of them, and the cause for the rest is not known. From that table come the V and J calls and clone size; the DNA was used to work out D and trimming. This sample lists some 9,600 clones; 25% to 35% were detected once. The biggest ten clones account for 6.2% of the sample.

The CDR3 holds 15 amino acids from the cysteine to the phenylalanine. The only DNA kept is the CDR3, 45 bases in frame from the first base. V lost 6 bases and J lost 8 bases, and the count of bases not matched to a germline gene is 14. As encoded in the germline V gene, CDR1 is SNHLY while CDR2 is FYNNEI. The TCR was taken from a human patient who received an intestinal transplant. The chain couples TRBV2 to TRBJ1-2; 8 bases in between match TRBD1. Here the sequenced sample was alloreactive CD8+ T cells from a mixed lymphocyte reaction culture, taken before intestinal transplant. The label giving this sample's cell subset or site can be read as: CFSE-low proliferating T cells sorted from approximately six-day pre-transplant mixed lymphocyte reaction (GvH or HvG direction). For the CDR3, the sequence is CASSESGQGASGYTF. The nucleotides read TGTGCCAGCAGCGAATCAGGGCAGGGGGCGTCGGGCTACACCTTC.